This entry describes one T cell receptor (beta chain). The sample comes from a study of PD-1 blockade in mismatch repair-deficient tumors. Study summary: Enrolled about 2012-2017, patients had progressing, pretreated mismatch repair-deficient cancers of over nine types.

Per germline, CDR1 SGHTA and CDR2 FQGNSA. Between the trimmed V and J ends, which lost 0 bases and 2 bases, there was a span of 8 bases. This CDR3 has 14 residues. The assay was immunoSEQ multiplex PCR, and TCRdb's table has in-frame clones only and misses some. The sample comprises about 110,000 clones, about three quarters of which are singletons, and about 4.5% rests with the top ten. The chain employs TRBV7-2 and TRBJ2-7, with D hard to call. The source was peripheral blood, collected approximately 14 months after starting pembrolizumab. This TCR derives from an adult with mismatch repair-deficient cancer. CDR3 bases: TGTGCCAGCAGCTTAGCCACAGACGCCTACGAGCAGTACTTC. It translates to CASSLATDAYEQYF.